The present T cell receptor beta chain was sequenced within a study of T cells in Graves' hyperthyroidism and ophthalmopathy. This clonotype was recorded a few times. Its antigen is not identified. Stable Graves' hyperthyroidism denoted no ophthalmopathy progression over 18 months. There were TCR beta CDR3 regions amplified from RNA transcripts. An initial round of RT-PCR targeting the TCR CDR3 relied on the HTBI primer set. A single record per CDR3 protein comes from TCRdb applying MiXCR to the multiplex PCR reads. The sample yields about 420,000 distinct CDR3 sequences, around a sixth seen once. Whole-study findings and limits: Most thyroid-expanded clonotypes above 0.001 were also found in blood.

The sample was blood. The TCR comes from a woman aged 18-30 years with Graves' hyperthyroidism.

DNA for the CDR3: TGTGCCAGCAGCTTAGGAGCCAGGGATAATTCACCCCTCCACTTT. This gives the protein CASSLGARDNSPLHF. This rearrangement joins TRBV7-2 to TRBJ1-6; a weak D match, TRBD1 (5 bases). The CDR3 sequence is 15 residues long. Germline lookup yields CDR1 SGHTA and CDR2 FQGNSA. V lost 1 base to trimming and J lost 5 bases, with 9 bases between them.